The clone carrying this T cell receptor (beta chain) was seen many times. Time point described: persistent/refractory GD, antithyroid drugs over 5 years with positive TRAb. Researchers made the TCR library from RNA that was extracted from PBMCs. The data originate from a study of regulatory T cells in long-lasting Graves disease. Deletions cut 7 bases from V and 6 bases from J, with 15 bases between. CDR3 length: 13 amino acids. The germline gives CDR1 MNHNS, CDR2 SASEGT. Arm-PCR of CDR3 regions and iRepertoire HTBI primers were the basis on which TCR beta libraries were built. MiXCR, applied by TCRdb to the multiplex PCR reads, yields one record per CDR3 protein. The profile shows a few hundred thousand distinct CDR3 sequences, under 25% of them singletons.

The specimen comprised peripheral blood mononuclear cells (PBMCs), sampled when the disease was refractory, from a patient treated with antithyroid drugs. The chain has TRBV6-1 and TRBJ2-5; D is ambiguous. This sequence was found in a female donor with Graves disease. Written as DNA, the CDR3 is TGTGCCAGCACCCTGTGGGATCGAAAGACCCAGTACTTC. Amino acids: CASTLWDRKTQYF.